This is a list of T cell receptor beta chains from one sample in a study of T cells in Graves' hyperthyroidism and ophthalmopathy. TCRdb passed the multiplex PCR reads through MiXCR, listing each CDR3 protein once. This table has 500,000 to 650,000 distinct CDR3 sequences, 46% appearing once. The sequencing sample was made of peripheral blood or thyroid tissue (not recorded which). These receptors were taken from an adult woman with Graves' disease, either hyperthyroidism or ophthalmopathy (not recorded which). CDR3s include the opening cysteine and the closing phenylalanine or tryptophan. A D gene is named only where the DNA matches it firmly. Clone size is given for some rows only: seen once, a few or many times, or a class if the clone is expanded.

V gene,J gene,clone size,D gene,CDR3 protein,CDR3 DNA
TRBV5-1,TRBJ2-7,-,-,CASSLVEGRNEQYF,TGCGCCAGCAGCTTGGTTGAGGGGAGGAACGAGCAGTACTTC
TRBV11-2,TRBJ2-7,many,-,CASSLLVEQYF,TGTGCCAGCAGCTTGTTGGTCGAGCAGTACTTC
TRBV7-2,TRBJ2-5,-,TRBD1,CAGSSRDRVLQETQYF,TGTGCCGGCAGCAGCCGGGACAGGGTCCTCCAAGAGACCCAGTACTTC
TRBV7-8,TRBJ2-7,-,-,CASSMATSYEQYF,TGTGCCAGTAGTATGGCTACCTCCTACGAGCAGTACTTC
TRBV29-1,TRBJ2-5,-,TRBD1,CSGQGQGQETQYF,TGCAGCGGGCAGGGACAGGGCCAAGAGACCCAGTACTTC
TRBV7-8,TRBJ2-7,-,TRBD1,CASSLNQGVYEQYF,TGTGCCAGCAGCTTAAACCAGGGGGTCTACGAGCAGTACTTC
TRBV7-6,TRBJ1-1,-,-,CASSPRHLAEAFF,TGTGCCAGCAGCCCCCGACATCTAGCTGAAGCTTTCTTT
TRBV5-1,TRBJ2-2,many,TRBD1,CASSRGQKNTGELFF,TGCGCCAGCAGCAGGGGACAGAAGAACACCGGGGAGCTGTTTTTT
TRBV13,TRBJ1-2,many,-,CASSLRREDYGYTF,TGTGCCAGCAGCTTACGCAGGGAAGACTATGGCTACACCTTC
TRBV19,TRBJ2-7,-,TRBD2,CASSTGLAGAYEQYF,TGTGCCAGTAGTACGGGACTAGCGGGGGCCTACGAGCAGTACTTC